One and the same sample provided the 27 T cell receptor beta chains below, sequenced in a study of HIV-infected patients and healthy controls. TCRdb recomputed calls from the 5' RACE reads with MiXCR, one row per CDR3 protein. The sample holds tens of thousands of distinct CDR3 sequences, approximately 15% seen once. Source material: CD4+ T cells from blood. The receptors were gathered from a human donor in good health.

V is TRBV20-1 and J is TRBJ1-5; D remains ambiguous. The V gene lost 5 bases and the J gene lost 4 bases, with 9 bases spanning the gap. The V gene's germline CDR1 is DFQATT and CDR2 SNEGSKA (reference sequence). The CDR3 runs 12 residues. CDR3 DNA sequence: TGCAGTGCTGTACGTAAGAATCAGCCCCAGCATTTT. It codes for CSAVRKNQPQHF.

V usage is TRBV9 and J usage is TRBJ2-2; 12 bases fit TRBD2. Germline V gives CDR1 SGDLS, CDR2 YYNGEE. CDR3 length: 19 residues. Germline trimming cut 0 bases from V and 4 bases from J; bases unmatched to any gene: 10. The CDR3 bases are TGTGCCAGCAGCGTAGACTTGGGGCTAGCGGGAGGGAGCACCGGGGAGCTGTTTTTT. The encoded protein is CASSVDLGLAGGSTGELFF. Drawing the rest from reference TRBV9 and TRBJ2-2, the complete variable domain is DSGVTQTPKHLITATGQRVTLRCSPRSGDLSVYWYQQSLDQGLQFLIQYYNGEERAKGNILERFSAQQFPDLHSELNLSSLELGDSALYFCASSVDLGLAGGSTGELFFGEGSRLTVL.

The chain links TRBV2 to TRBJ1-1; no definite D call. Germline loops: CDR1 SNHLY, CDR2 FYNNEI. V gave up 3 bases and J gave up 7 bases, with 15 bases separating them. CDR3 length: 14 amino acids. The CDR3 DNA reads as TGTGCCAGCAGTGATAGCAGGCTAAGTGGTGAAGCTTTCTTT. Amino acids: CASSDSRLSGEAFF.

Here the CDR3 reads CASSAGTGVYF. Here the CDR3 DNA reads TGTGCCAGCAGTGCCGGGACAGGGGTGTATTTT. The chain carries TRBV6-5 and TRBJ2-3; the match to TRBD1 covers 10 bases. Germline CDR1 reads MNHEY; CDR2 reads SVGAGI. J was trimmed by 14 bases and V by 5 bases; bases with no gene match: 4. The CDR3 runs 11 residues.

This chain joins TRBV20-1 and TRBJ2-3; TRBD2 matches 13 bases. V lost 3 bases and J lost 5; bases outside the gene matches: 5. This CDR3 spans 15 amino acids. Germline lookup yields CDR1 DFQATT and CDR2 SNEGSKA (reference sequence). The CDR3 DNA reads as TGCAGTGCTAGCCAGGGACTAGCGGGGCGAGATACGCAGTATTTT. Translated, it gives CSASQGLAGRDTQYF.

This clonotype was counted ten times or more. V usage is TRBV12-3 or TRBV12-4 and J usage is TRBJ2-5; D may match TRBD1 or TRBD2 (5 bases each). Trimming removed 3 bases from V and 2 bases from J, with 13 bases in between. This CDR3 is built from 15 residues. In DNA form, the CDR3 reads TGTGCCAGCAGTTTTAGGGACGGCCGTCAAGAGACCCAGTACTTC. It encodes CASSFRDGRQETQYF.

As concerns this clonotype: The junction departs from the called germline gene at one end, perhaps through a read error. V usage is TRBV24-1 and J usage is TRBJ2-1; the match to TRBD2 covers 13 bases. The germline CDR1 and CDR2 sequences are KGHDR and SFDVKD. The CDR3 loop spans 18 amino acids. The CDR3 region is CATSDLSKPGLAGNAQFF. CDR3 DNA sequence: TGTGCCACCAGTGATTTGTCCAAGCCGGGACTAGCGGGAAATGCGCAGTTCTTC.

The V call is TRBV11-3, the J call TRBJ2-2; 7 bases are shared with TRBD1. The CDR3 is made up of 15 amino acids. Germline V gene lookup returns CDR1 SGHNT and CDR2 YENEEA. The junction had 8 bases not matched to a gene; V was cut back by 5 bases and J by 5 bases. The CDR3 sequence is CASSPWQGETGELFF. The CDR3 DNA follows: TGTGCCAGCAGCCCCTGGCAGGGGGAAACCGGGGAGCTGTTTTTT. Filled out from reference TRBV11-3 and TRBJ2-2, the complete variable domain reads EAGVVQSPRYKIIEKKQPVAFWCNPISGHNTLYWYLQNLGQGPELLIRYENEEAVDDSQLPKDRFSAERLKGVDSTLKIQPAELGDSAVYLCASSPWQGETGELFFGEGSRLTVL.

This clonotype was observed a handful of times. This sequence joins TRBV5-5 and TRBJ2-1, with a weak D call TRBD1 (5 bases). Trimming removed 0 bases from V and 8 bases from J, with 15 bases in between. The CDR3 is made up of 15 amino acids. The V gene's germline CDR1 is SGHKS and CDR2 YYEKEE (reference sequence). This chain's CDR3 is CASSLVGRAIDEQFF. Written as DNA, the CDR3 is TGTGCCAGCAGCTTGGTGGGCAGGGCGATCGATGAGCAGTTCTTC.

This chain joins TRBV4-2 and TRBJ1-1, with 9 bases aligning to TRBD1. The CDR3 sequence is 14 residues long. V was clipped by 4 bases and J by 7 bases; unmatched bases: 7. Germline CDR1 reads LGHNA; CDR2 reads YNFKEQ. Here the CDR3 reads CASSLPGQGIEAFF. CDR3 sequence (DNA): TGTGCCAGCAGCCTACCGGGACAGGGAATTGAAGCTTTCTTT.

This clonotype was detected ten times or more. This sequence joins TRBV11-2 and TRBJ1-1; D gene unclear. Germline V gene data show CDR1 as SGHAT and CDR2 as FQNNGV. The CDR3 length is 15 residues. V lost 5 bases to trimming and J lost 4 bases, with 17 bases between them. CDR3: CASSGLRGAATEAFF. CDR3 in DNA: TGTGCCAGCAGCGGGCTGCGTGGCGCTGCCACTGAAGCTTTCTTT.

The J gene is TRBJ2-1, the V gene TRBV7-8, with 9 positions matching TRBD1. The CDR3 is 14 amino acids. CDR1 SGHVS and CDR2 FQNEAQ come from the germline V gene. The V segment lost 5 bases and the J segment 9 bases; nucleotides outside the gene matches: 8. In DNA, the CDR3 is TGTGCCAGCAGCCGGACAGGGGTGGGAAGTGAGCAGTTCTTC. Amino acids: CASSRTGVGSEQFF.

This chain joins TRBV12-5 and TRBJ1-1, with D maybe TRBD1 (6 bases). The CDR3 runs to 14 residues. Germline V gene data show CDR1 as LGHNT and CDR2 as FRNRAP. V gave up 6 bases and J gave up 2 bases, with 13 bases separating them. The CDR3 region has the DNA TGTGCTAGTGGAACTGACAGGACCAACACTGAAGCTTTCTTT. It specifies CASGTDRTNTEAFF.

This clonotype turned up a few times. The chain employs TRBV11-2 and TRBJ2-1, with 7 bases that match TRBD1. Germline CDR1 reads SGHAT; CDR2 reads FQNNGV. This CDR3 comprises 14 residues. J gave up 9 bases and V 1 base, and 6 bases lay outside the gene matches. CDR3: CASSLVQGTGEQFF. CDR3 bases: TGTGCCAGCAGCTTAGTACAGGGGACCGGTGAGCAGTTCTTC.

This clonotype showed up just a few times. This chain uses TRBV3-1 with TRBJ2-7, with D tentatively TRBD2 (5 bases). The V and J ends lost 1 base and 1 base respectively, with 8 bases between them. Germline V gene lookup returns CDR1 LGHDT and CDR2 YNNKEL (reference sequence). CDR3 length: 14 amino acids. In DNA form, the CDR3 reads TGTGCCAGCAGCCAAGGACTACCTTCCTACGAGCAGTACTTC. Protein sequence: CASSQGLPSYEQYF.

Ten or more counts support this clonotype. CDR3 coding DNA: TGCAGTGCTCTCGGGACTAGCGGGAGTTACGAGCAGTACTTC. Its protein product is CSALGTSGSYEQYF. V usage is TRBV20-1 and J usage is TRBJ2-7, with 14 bases that match TRBD2. The CDR3 contains 14 residues. J gave up 4 bases and V 5 bases, and 4 bases lay outside the gene matches. The germline CDR1 and CDR2 sequences are DFQATT and SNEGSKA (reference sequence).

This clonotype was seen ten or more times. This CDR3 is CSVGREGGRGTDTQYF. The CDR3 DNA reads as TGCAGCGTTGGAAGGGAGGGGGGACGAGGAACAGATACGCAGTATTTT. The V and J genes are TRBV29-1 and TRBJ2-3, with a weak D call TRBD2 (7 bases). This CDR3 spans 16 amino acids. Germline V CDR1 and CDR2: SQVTM, ANQGSEA. V was clipped by 4 bases and J by 3 bases, with 20 bases between them.

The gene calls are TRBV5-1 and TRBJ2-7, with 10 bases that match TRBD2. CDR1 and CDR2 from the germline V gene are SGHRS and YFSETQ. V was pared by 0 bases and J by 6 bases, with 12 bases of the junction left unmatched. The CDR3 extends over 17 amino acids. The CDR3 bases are TGCGCCAGCAGCTTGGTGTCTAGCGGGAGTTCCGGGTCCGAGCAGTACTTC. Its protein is CASSLVSSGSSGSEQYF.

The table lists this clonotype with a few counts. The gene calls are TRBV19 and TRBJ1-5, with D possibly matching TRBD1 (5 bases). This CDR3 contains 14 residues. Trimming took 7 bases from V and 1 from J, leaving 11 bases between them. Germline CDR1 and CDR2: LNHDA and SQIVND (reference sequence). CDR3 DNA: TGTGCCAGTACCCGCTGGGGGAGCAATCAGCCCCAGCATTTT. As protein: CASTRWGSNQPQHF.

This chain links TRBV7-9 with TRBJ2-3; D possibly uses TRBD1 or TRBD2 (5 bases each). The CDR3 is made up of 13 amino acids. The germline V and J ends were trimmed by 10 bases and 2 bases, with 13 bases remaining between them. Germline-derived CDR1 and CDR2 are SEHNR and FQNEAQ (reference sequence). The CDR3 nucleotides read TGTGCCACCGACTGGGGGAACACAGATACGCAGTATTTT. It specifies CATDWGNTDTQYF.

CDR3 in DNA: TGTGCCATCAGTGAAATGGGGGGGATTGACACGGCTTTCTTT. The encoded protein is CAISEMGGIDTAFF. The V and J genes are TRBV10-3 and TRBJ1-1; D may be TRBD1 (5 bases). Between the trimmed V and J ends, which lost 3 bases and 11 bases, there was a span of 19 bases. Germline assignment: CDR1 ENHRY and CDR2 SYGVKD. CDR3 length equals 14 residues.

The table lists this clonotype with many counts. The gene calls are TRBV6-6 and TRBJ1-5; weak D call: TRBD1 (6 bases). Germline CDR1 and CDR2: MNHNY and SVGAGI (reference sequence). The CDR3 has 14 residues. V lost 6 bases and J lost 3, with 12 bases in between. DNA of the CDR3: TGTGCCAGCAGCCTGGACAGTAACAATCAGCCCCAGCATTTT. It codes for CASSLDSNNQPQHF.

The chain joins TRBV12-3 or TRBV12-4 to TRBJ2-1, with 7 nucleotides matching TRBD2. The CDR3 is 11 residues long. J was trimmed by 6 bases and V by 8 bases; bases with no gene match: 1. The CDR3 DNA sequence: TGTGCCAGCGGGGGGGGCAATGAGCAGTTCTTC. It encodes CASGGGNEQFF.

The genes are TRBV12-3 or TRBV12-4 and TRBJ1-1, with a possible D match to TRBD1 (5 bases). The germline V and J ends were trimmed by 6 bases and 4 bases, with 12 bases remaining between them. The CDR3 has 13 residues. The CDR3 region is CASSLSGSTEAFF. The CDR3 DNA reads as TGTGCCAGCAGCTTATCAGGGAGCACTGAAGCTTTCTTT.

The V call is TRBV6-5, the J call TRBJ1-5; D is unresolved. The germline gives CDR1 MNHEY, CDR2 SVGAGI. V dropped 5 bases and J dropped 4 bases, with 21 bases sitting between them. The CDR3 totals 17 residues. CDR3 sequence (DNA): TGTGCCAGCAGTCACCTGGGCCCTACCGCTCAAAATCAGCCCCAGCATTTT. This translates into CASSHLGPTAQNQPQHF.

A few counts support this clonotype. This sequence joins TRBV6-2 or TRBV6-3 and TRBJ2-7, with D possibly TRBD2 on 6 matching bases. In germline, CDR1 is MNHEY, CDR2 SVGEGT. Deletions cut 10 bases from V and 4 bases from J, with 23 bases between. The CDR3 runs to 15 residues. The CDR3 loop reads CATRLREGYLYEQYF. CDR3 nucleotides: TGTGCCACCCGGTTGCGGGAAGGCTATTTGTACGAGCAGTACTTC.

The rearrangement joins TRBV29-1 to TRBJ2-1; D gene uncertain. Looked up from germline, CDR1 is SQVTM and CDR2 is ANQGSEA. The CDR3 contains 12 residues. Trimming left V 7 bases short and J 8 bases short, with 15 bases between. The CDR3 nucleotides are TGCAGCGCATCCCCAGGTCCCGATGAGCAGTTCTTC. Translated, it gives CSASPGPDEQFF.